The 32 T cell receptor beta chains below come from one sample, sequenced in a study of early T cells in non-severe SARS-CoV-2 infection. MiXCR, run by TCRdb on the 5' RACE reads, gives a single entry per CDR3 protein. Of around 40,000 distinct CDR3 sequences in the sample, 6.3% are singletons; the top ten hold roughly 6%. Sequences were obtained from whole blood. The receptors derive from an adult who was a healthcare worker with PCR-confirmed SARS-CoV-2 infection or an uninfected control (not recorded which).

This clonotype is medium-sized in the sample. The chain has TRBV7-2 and TRBJ2-5; no definite D call. The germline V gene encodes CDR1 SGHTA and CDR2 FQGNSA. The V end was cut by 1 base, the J end by 1 base, with 10 bases between. This CDR3 is built from 15 residues. This CDR3 reads CASSLGSALQETQYF. The CDR3 DNA reads as TGTGCCAGCAGCTTAGGGAGTGCTCTCCAAGAGACCCAGTACTTC.

This clonotype was observed a handful of times. The chain combines TRBV6-5 with TRBJ1-2, with D possibly TRBD1 on 6 matching bases. Germline-derived CDR1 and CDR2 are MNHEY and SVGAGI. The V end lost 5 bases, the J end lost 0 bases, and 25 bases lay between the germline ends. This CDR3 spans 19 amino acids. Written as DNA, the CDR3 is TGTGCCAGCAGTCAACACATAAATTACCGGGGGCCGGCTAACTATGGCTACACCTTC. Its protein is CASSQHINYRGPANYGYTF.

The V call is TRBV4-1, the J call TRBJ1-2, with no clear D. CDR1 and CDR2 (germline): MGHRA, YSYEKL. Trimming removed 2 bases from V and 0 bases from J, with 16 bases in between. This CDR3 has 17 amino acids. This CDR3 is CASSQSREGNSNYGYTF. CDR3 DNA sequence: TGCGCCAGCAGCCAATCGAGGGAAGGGAACTCTAACTATGGCTACACCTTC.

This clonotype showed up just a few times. This chain links TRBV4-2 with TRBJ2-2; D possibly corresponds to TRBD2 (5 bases). CDR1 and CDR2 (germline): LGHNA, YNFKEQ. Trimming took off 4 bases at V and 1 base at J, with 13 bases between the two ends. The CDR3 spans 16 residues. The CDR3 protein is CASSLRASGNTGELFF. In nucleotides, the CDR3 is TGTGCCAGCAGCCTCAGAGCCAGCGGGAACACCGGGGAGCTGTTTTTT.

This clonotype was seen ten or more times. The genes are TRBV5-4 and TRBJ2-7, with D unresolved. Germline V gene lookup returns CDR1 SGHNT and CDR2 YYREEE (reference sequence). The V end lost 0 bases, the J end lost 7 bases, and 14 bases lay between the germline ends. The CDR3 totals 14 residues. CDR3 bases: TGTGCCAGCAGCTTGGATCCCAGAAATGTGGAGCAGTACTTC. Amino acids: CASSLDPRNVEQYF.

This clonotype was counted many times. The gene calls are TRBV27 and TRBJ1-3, with D hard to call. This CDR3 contains 14 residues. Deletions cut 3 bases from V and 0 bases from J, with 6 bases between. Germline CDR1 MNHEY, CDR2 SMNVEV (reference sequence). In DNA, the CDR3 is TGTGCCAGCAGTTTGACAAACTCTGGAAACACCATATATTTT. Residues: CASSLTNSGNTIYF.

In this sample, this clonotype turned up many times. J is TRBJ1-4 and V is TRBV5-6; unclear D gene. With 1 base removed from V and 0 bases from J, the gap between germline ends came to 1 base. Looked up from germline, CDR1 is SGHDT and CDR2 is YYEEEE. This CDR3 spans 13 amino acids. For the CDR3, the DNA is TGTGCCAGCAGCTTGCCAACTAATGAAAAACTGTTTTTT. Amino acids: CASSLPTNEKLFF.

This clonotype was counted at least ten times. V and J are TRBV11-2 and TRBJ2-3; TRBD1 matches at 7 bases. The J segment lost 11 bases and the V segment lost 5 bases, leaving 10 bases of the junction unmatched. Germline assignment: CDR1 SGHAT and CDR2 FQNNGV. The CDR3 is 13 amino acids. The CDR3 DNA is TGTGCCAGCAGCCCGAGACAGGGCCGGATGCAGTATTTT. This translates into CASSPRQGRMQYF.

Only a few counts were recorded for this clonotype. The chain employs TRBV25-1 and TRBJ2-7; 13 bases align to TRBD2. Germline loops: CDR1 MGHDK, CDR2 SYGVNS. This CDR3 has 15 residues. V lost 4 bases and J lost 4; bases outside the gene matches: 4. DNA for the CDR3: TGTGCCAGCAGTGTACCGGGACTAGCGGGGTACGAGCAGTACTTC. It translates to CASSVPGLAGYEQYF.

This clonotype was detected ten times or more. The genes are TRBV5-5 and TRBJ2-4, with a possible D match to TRBD1 (5 bases). The germline CDR1 and CDR2 sequences are SGHKS and YYEKEE (reference sequence). There are 14 residues in the CDR3. The germline V and J ends were trimmed by 1 base and 5 bases, with 10 bases remaining between them. DNA of the CDR3: TGTGCCAGCAGCTTGTCCTTAGGGGAAAACATTCAGTACTTC. Translated: CASSLSLGENIQYF.

This clonotype occurred many times. The CDR3 DNA sequence: TGTGCCAGCAGTTACCGGCTAGCGGGAACTTCCGGGGAGCTGTTTTTT. It translates to CASSYRLAGTSGELFF. The rearrangement uses TRBV6-6 and TRBJ2-2; TRBD2 aligns across 9 bases. The CDR3 spans 16 residues. V lost 2 bases to trimming and J lost 6 bases; unmatched junction nucleotides: 7. The germline V gene has CDR1 MNHNY and CDR2 SVGAGI (reference sequence).

This rearrangement joins TRBV12-3 or TRBV12-4 to TRBJ1-2; 11 positions match TRBD1. V gave up 7 bases and J gave up 5 bases; unmatched junction bases: 6. This CDR3 contains 14 residues. CDR3 residues: CASTLDRGLYGYTF. DNA for the CDR3: TGTGCCAGCACCCTGGACAGGGGGCTTTATGGCTACACCTTC.

This clonotype was seen ten or more times. CDR3 nucleotide sequence: TGTGCCAGCAGCGGACGTCTGACTAGCGGTTTGGGCGAGCAGTACTTC. Its protein product is CASSGRLTSGLGEQYF. The chain joins TRBV7-8 to TRBJ2-7, with TRBD2 matching 9 bases. Germline V lookup: CDR1 SGHVS, CDR2 FQNEAQ. CDR3 length: 16 residues. The ends lost 5 bases at V and 6 bases at J; junction bases unmatched: 14.

This clonotype came up many times. This sequence joins TRBV7-9 and TRBJ2-5; TRBD1 is a possible D gene (7 bases). The CDR3 is made up of 15 amino acids. V lost 7 bases, J lost 0 bases, and 15 bases lay in between. Germline V gene sequence: CDR1 SEHNR, CDR2 FQNEAQ (reference sequence). The CDR3 loop reads CASNNPGGYQETQYF. Here the CDR3 DNA reads TGTGCCAGCAACAATCCAGGGGGGTACCAAGAGACCCAGTACTTC.

This clonotype was counted a few times. The genes are TRBV15 and TRBJ2-1; 7 nucleotides line up with TRBD2. CDR1 and CDR2 from the germline V gene are LNHNV and YYDKDF (reference sequence). This CDR3 region has 14 residues. Trimming cost V 3 bases and J 5 bases; bases outside gene matches: 4. The CDR3 DNA reads as TGTGCCACCAGCAGGTACAGCGGGAACAATGAGCAGTTCTTC. This codes for CATSRYSGNNEQFF.

In its sample, this clonotype was seen many times. The chain recombines TRBV30 with TRBJ2-7, with D possibly being TRBD1 (6 bases). The CDR3 is 13 residues long. The V end was cut by 5 bases, the J end by 3 bases, with 14 bases between. Germline loops: CDR1 GTSNPN, CDR2 SVGIG (reference sequence). The CDR3 is CAWERQVGYEQYF. The CDR3 DNA sequence: TGTGCCTGGGAGAGACAGGTCGGCTACGAGCAGTACTTC.

The rearrangement uses TRBV19 and TRBJ2-5, with D possibly matching TRBD1 (6 bases). This CDR3 spans 13 amino acids. CDR1 is LNHDA and CDR2 is SQIVND in the germline V gene (reference sequence). The V end was cut by 6 bases, the J end by 4 bases, with 12 bases between. The CDR3 sequence is CASSGQRRETQYF. As DNA, the CDR3 is TGTGCCAGTAGCGGACAGCGTCGAGAGACCCAGTACTTC.

This chain uses TRBV2 with TRBJ2-1; D is undetermined. In germline, CDR1 is SNHLY, CDR2 FYNNEI. Trimming stripped 6 bases from V and 7 bases from J, with 10 bases between. This CDR3 comprises 12 residues. This CDR3 reads CASRPLGNEQFF. For the CDR3, the DNA is TGTGCCAGCAGGCCCCTGGGAAATGAGCAGTTCTTC.

This clonotype was seen only once. A read error is possible here, since a much larger clone lies one base away. The chain recombines TRBV28 with TRBJ2-1; no reliable D call. Germline assignment: CDR1 MDHEN and CDR2 SYDVKM. V was pared by 4 bases and J by 7 bases, with 8 bases between. This CDR3 is built from 12 residues. The CDR3 DNA reads TGTGCCAGCAGTTCAGTCTGGAATGAGCAGTTCTTC. Translation gives CASSSVWNEQFF. The full variable domain, completed using reference TRBV28 and TRBJ2-1, is DVKVTQSSRYLVKRTGEKVFLECVQDMDHENMFWYRQDPGLGLRLIYFSYDVKMKEKGDIPEGYSVSREKKERFSLILESASTNQTSMYLCASSSVWNEQFFGPGTRLTVL.

This clonotype was picked up a small number of times. The rearrangement uses TRBV7-6 and TRBJ2-1; TRBD2 is a possible D gene (6 bases). Trimming stripped 1 base from V and 6 bases from J, with 7 bases between. Germline values: CDR1 SGHVS, CDR2 FNYEAQ. The CDR3 runs to 13 residues. The CDR3 is CASSLGTTNEQFF. The CDR3 coding sequence is TGTGCCAGCAGCTTAGGGACTACCAATGAGCAGTTCTTC.

This clonotype was observed at least ten times. The CDR3 loop is CASSPYTDGAKNIQYF. CDR3 bases: TGTGCCAGCAGTCCCTACACGGACGGAGCCAAAAACATTCAGTACTTC. J is TRBJ2-4 and V is TRBV27; D gene ambiguous. This CDR3 spans 16 amino acids. The V end lost 5 bases, the J end lost 0 bases, and 14 bases lay between the germline ends. CDR1 is MNHEY and CDR2 is SMNVEV in the germline V gene (reference sequence).

This clonotype has a count of ten or more. This chain joins TRBV30 and TRBJ1-2; D remains unclear. Germline V gene sequence: CDR1 GTSNPN, CDR2 SVGIG (reference sequence). V gave up 5 bases and J gave up 0 bases, with 4 bases separating them. The length of the CDR3 is 11 residues. The CDR3 nucleotides read TGTGCCTGGGGTACTAACTATGGCTACACCTTC. Translated: CAWGTNYGYTF. The complete variable domain, with remaining parts taken from reference TRBV30 and TRBJ1-2, reads SQTIHQWPATLVQPVGSPLSLECTVEGTSNPNLYWYRQAAGRGLQLLFYSVGIGQISSEVPQNLSASRPQDRQFILSSKKLLLSDSGFYLCAWGTNYGYTFGSGTRLTVV.

The V and J genes are TRBV6-4 and TRBJ2-5, with D possibly TRBD1 on 6 matching bases. Per the germline V gene, CDR1 is MRHNA and CDR2 is SNTAGT. The CDR3 is 15 amino acids. V lost 6 bases to trimming and J lost 5 bases, with 19 bases between them. CDR3 sequence (DNA): TGTGCCAGCAGCCCCGGCCGGACAGAGGGGGAGACCCAGTACTTC. It codes for CASSPGRTEGETQYF.

This clonotype appeared many times. This chain uses TRBV7-6 with TRBJ2-5; no definite D call. The V and J ends lost 5 bases and 5 bases respectively, with 9 bases between them. CDR3 length: 12 residues. CDR1 is SGHVS and CDR2 is FNYEAQ in the germline V gene. DNA for the CDR3: TGTGCCAGCAGCCCAGTTCTGGAGACCCAGTACTTC. Translating gives CASSPVLETQYF.

This clonotype was observed many times. The rearrangement joins TRBV6-2 or TRBV6-3 to TRBJ2-3; 7 nucleotides agree with TRBD2. The CDR3 spans 16 residues. Trimming removed 2 bases from V and 6 bases from J; junction bases left unmatched: 11. The germline V gene has CDR1 MNHEY and CDR2 SVGEGT. Written as DNA, the CDR3 is TGTGCCAGCAGTTACCTTCGCGGGAGTGACGAGGATACGCAGTATTTT. This gives the protein CASSYLRGSDEDTQYF.

This clonotype was seen ten or more times. The rearrangement links TRBV7-2 to TRBJ2-7; 10 nucleotides agree with TRBD1. The junction had 5 bases not matched to a gene; V was cut back by 5 bases and J by 4 bases. Germline CDR1 reads SGHTA; CDR2 reads FQGNSA. This CDR3 is built from 14 residues. The CDR3 sequence is CASSPDRGRYEQYF. CDR3 DNA: TGTGCCAGCAGCCCGGACAGGGGGAGGTACGAGCAGTACTTC.

The V call is TRBV12-3 or TRBV12-4, the J call TRBJ2-1; 10 positions agree with TRBD2. The CDR3 is 15 residues long. Trimming cost V 6 bases and J 6 bases; bases outside gene matches: 8. The DNA of the CDR3 is TGTGCCAGCAGGGAGCGGGAGGGCCCCGGCAATGAGCAGTTCTTC. It specifies CASREREGPGNEQFF.

The table lists this clonotype with many counts. The chain employs TRBV9 and TRBJ2-1, with D possibly being TRBD1 (6 bases). CDR3 length equals 13 residues. V shed 2 bases and J shed 7 bases, with 10 bases lying between them. Germline assignment: CDR1 SGDLS and CDR2 YYNGEE. The CDR3 sequence is CASSVTGSNEQFF. CDR3 DNA: TGTGCCAGCAGCGTGACAGGTTCGAATGAGCAGTTCTTC.

This clonotype has a handful of counts. The chain employs TRBV9 and TRBJ2-3; perhaps TRBD2 as D (6 bases). The CDR3 runs 15 residues. V was shortened by 0 bases and J by 0 bases, with 8 bases between the two germline ends. Germline V CDR1 and CDR2: SGDLS, YYNGEE. The CDR3 DNA is TGTGCCAGCAGCGTAGGCGGGGAAAGCACAGATACGCAGTATTTT. This encodes CASSVGGESTDTQYF.

In this sample, this clonotype turned up many times. The genes are TRBV24-1 and TRBJ2-5, with TRBD1 matching over 8 bases. The CDR3 sequence is 14 residues long. The germline CDR1 and CDR2 sequences are KGHDR and SFDVKD. Trimming removed 3 bases from V and 5 bases from J; junction bases left unmatched: 4. The CDR3 here is CATSDQGARETQYF. The CDR3 bases are TGTGCCACCAGTGATCAGGGGGCTCGGGAGACCCAGTACTTC.

This clonotype was counted ten times or more. This chain links TRBV5-3 with TRBJ1-2; TRBD1 is a possible D gene (5 bases). TRBV5-3 is classed as an ORF, of uncertain function. The V gene lost 4 bases and the J gene lost 2 bases, with 18 bases spanning the gap. CDR3 size: 16 residues. CDR3: CARSNSKAWGNYGYTF. CDR3 in DNA: TGTGCCAGAAGCAACTCAAAAGCTTGGGGGAACTATGGCTACACCTTC.

The gene calls are TRBV19 and TRBJ2-7; D not resolved. CDR3 length: 16 amino acids. Germline CDR1 and CDR2: LNHDA and SQIVND (reference sequence). Trimming left V 0 bases short and J 2 bases short, with 14 bases between. CDR3 DNA: TGTGCCAGTAGTATAGAAGGACGGGCAGGACCCTACGAGCAGTACTTC. This gives the protein CASSIEGRAGPYEQYF.